This paragraph reports one T cell receptor (beta chain). The data were taken from a study of blood T cell repertoires in COVID-19. Background on the study: There were acute and convalescent COVID-19 samples, and they came from the United States, Italy and Spain. The cDNA or gDNA used as material had been derived from T cells, B-cell-depleted T cells, or PBMCs.

Patients in Seattle were enrolled during active infection, then followed longitudinally. V lost 0 bases to trimming and J lost 0 bases, with 6 bases between them. The CDR3 sequence is 15 residues long. The germline CDR1 and CDR2 sequences are MNHEY and SMNVEV (reference sequence). This table comes from immunoSEQ multiplex PCR, and its TCRdb copy is limited to in-frame clones, with some not included. The sample carries more than 300,000 clones, about 91% recorded once. Sample: peripheral blood. This clonotype originated in a woman under 40 with COVID-19, enrolled during active disease. V gene TRBV27 combines with J gene TRBJ1-5; D ambiguous. CDR3 DNA: TGTGCCAGCAGTTTATCGTCGGGTAGCAATCAGCCCCAGCATTTT. Translating gives CASSLSSGSNQPQHF.